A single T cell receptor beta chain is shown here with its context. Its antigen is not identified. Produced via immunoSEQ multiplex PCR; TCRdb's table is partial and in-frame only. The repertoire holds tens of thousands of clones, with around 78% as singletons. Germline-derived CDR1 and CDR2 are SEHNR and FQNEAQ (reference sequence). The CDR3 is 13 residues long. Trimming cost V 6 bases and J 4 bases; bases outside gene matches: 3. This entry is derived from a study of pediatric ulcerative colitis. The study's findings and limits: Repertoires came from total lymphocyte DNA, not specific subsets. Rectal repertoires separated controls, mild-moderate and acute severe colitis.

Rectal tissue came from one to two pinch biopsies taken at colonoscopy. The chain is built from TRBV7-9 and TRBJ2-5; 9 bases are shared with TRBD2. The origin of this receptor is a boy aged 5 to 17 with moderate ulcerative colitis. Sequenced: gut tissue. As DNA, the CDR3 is TGTGCCAGCAGTGTTAGCGGGGGAGAGACCCAGTACTTC. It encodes CASSVSGGETQYF. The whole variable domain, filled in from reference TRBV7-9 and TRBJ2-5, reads DTGVSQNPRHKITKRGQNVTFRCDPISEHNRLYWYRQTLGQGPEFLTYFQNEAQLEKSRLLSDRFSAERPKGSFSTLEIQRTEQGDSAMYLCASSVSGGETQYFGPGTRLLVL.